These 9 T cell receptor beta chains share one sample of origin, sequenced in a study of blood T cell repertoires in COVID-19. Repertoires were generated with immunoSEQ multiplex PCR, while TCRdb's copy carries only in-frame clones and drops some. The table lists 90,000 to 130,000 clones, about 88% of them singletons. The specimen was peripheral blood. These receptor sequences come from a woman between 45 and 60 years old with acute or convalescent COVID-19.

The chain's CDR3 is CASREWTGNNSPLHF. The CDR3 DNA is TGTGCCAGCAGAGAGTGGACAGGGAATAATTCACCCCTCCACTTT. The rearrangement joins TRBV7-2 to TRBJ1-6; 8 bases match TRBD1. The CDR3 totals 15 residues. V was clipped by 6 bases and J by 5 bases; unmatched bases: 6. The germline V gene encodes CDR1 SGHTA and CDR2 FQGNSA.

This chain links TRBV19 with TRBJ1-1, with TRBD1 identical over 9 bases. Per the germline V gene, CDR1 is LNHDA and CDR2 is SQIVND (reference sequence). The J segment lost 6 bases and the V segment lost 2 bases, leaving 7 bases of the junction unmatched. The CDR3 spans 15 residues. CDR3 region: CASSIPGQGIPEAFF. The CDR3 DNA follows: TGTGCCAGTAGTATACCGGGACAGGGAATACCTGAAGCTTTCTTT.

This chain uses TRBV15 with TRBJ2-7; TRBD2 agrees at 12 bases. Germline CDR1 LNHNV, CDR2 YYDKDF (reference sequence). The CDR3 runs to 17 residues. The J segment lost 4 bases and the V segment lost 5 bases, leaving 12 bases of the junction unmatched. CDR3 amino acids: CATSQPSTSGRPYEQYF. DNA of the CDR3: TGTGCCACCAGCCAACCCTCGACTAGCGGGAGACCGTACGAGCAGTACTTC.

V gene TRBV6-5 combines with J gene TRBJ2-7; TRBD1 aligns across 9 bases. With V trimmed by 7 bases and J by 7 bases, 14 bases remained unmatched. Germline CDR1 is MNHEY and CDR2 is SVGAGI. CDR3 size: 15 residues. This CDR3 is CASTEEPGQGSEQYF. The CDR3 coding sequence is TGTGCCAGCACCGAGGAACCGGGACAGGGATCGGAGCAGTACTTC.

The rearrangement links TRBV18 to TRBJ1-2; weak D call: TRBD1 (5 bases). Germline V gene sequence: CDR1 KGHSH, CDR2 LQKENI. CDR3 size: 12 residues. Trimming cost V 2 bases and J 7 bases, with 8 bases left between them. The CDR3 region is CASSPSGGGYTF. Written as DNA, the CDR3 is TGTGCCAGCTCACCAAGCGGGGGTGGCTACACCTTC. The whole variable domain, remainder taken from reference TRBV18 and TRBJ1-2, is NAGVMQNPRHLVRRRGQEARLRCSPMKGHSHVYWYRQLPEEGLKFMVYLQKENIIDESGMPKERFSAEFPKEGPSILRIQQVVRGDSAAYFCASSPSGGGYTFGSGTRLTVV.

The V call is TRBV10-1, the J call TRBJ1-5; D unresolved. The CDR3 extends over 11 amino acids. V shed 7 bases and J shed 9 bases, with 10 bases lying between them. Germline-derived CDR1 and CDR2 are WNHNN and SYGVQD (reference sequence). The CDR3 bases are TGCGCCAGCACTGGACTTTGGCCCCAGCATTTT. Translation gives CASTGLWPQHF.

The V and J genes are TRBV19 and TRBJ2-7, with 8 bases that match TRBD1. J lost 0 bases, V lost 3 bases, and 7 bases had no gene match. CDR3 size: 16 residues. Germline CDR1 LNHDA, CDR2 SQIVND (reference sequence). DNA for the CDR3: TGTGCCAGTAGTATCTCGGGACAGGCGAGCTCCTACGAGCAGTACTTC. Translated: CASSISGQASSYEQYF.

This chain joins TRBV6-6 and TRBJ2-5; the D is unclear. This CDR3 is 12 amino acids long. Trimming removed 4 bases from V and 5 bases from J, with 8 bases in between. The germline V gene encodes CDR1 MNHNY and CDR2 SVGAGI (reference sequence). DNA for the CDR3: TGTGCCAGCAGTTCCCTAGGTGAGACCCAGTACTTC. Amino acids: CASSSLGETQYF.

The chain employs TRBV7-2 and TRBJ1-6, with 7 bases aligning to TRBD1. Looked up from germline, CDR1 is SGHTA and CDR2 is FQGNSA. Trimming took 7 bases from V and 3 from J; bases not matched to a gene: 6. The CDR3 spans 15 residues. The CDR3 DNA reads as TGTGCCAGCACCCCAGGGGGAGTCTATAATTCACCCCTCCACTTT. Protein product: CASTPGGVYNSPLHF.